A single sample gave rise to the 18 T cell receptor beta chains below, sequenced in a study of blood T cell repertoires in COVID-19. Using immunoSEQ multiplex PCR, the repertoire was profiled, and TCRdb retains in-frame clones only, with some absent. The table lists 250,000 to 300,000 clones, 88% of them singletons. The source material was peripheral blood. The receptors were gathered from a woman in her 30s who had recovered from COVID-19.

This clone was seen only once. The gene calls are TRBV24-1 and TRBJ1-2, with 7 bases fitting TRBD1. The CDR3 is made up of 14 amino acids. With V trimmed by 1 base and J by 4 bases, 2 bases remained unmatched. Germline V gene sequence: CDR1 KGHDR, CDR2 SFDVKD. The CDR3 region is CATSDFRDSYGYTF. CDR3 DNA sequence: TGTGCCACCAGTGATTTCAGGGACAGCTATGGCTACACCTTC.

The CDR3, as DNA: TGCGCCAGCAGCTTCTTCGGACAGGGATCTAGCACAGATACGCAGTATTTT. Its translation is CASSFFGQGSSTDTQYF. The rearrangement joins TRBV5-1 to TRBJ2-3, with 8 bases fitting TRBD1. Germline V gives CDR1 SGHRS, CDR2 YFSETQ. The CDR3 loop spans 17 amino acids. J was trimmed by 0 bases and V by 2 bases; bases with no gene match: 8. The variable domain in full, completed from reference TRBV5-1 and TRBJ2-3, reads KAGVTQTPRYLIKTRGQQVTLSCSPISGHRSVSWYQQTPGQGLQFLFEYFSETQRNKGNFPGRFSGRQFSNSRSEMNVSTLELGDSALYLCASSFFGQGSSTDTQYFGPGTRLTVL.

The V and J genes are TRBV7-9 and TRBJ1-1, with D possibly matching TRBD1 (5 bases). The CDR3 is made up of 13 amino acids. The germline V gene has CDR1 SEHNR and CDR2 FQNEAQ (reference sequence). Trimming cost V 5 bases and J 8 bases, with 15 bases left between them. CDR3 nucleotides: TGTGCCAGCAGCCCCCTTCTGAGGACAGAAGCTTTCTTT. Its protein product is CASSPLLRTEAFF.

This clone was seen a handful of times. V is TRBV5-1 and J is TRBJ1-6, with unresolved D. V was trimmed by 1 base and J by 8 bases, leaving 13 bases between them. Germline values: CDR1 SGHRS, CDR2 YFSETQ. This CDR3 comprises 15 residues. The CDR3 sequence: CASSLRRQSDSPLHF. The CDR3 DNA sequence: TGCGCCAGCAGCTTGCGACGCCAGAGCGATTCACCCCTCCACTTT.

About this clone: Compared with germline, one end of the junction differs, possibly owing to a read error. V gene TRBV19 combines with J gene TRBJ2-2; 9 bases are a match to TRBD1. The CDR3 has 15 residues. Germline V gene lookup returns CDR1 LNHDA and CDR2 SQIVND (reference sequence). This CDR3 reads CASTWTGENAGELFF. In DNA form, the CDR3 reads TGTGCCAGTACCTGGACAGGGGAGAACGCCGGGGAGCTGTTTTTT.

The V and J genes are TRBV4-3 and TRBJ2-2, with 7 bases fitting TRBD1. The CDR3 is made up of 16 amino acids. J lost 3 bases, V lost 5 bases, and 9 bases had no gene match. Germline V gene sequence: CDR1 LGHNA, CDR2 YSLEER. CDR3 DNA: TGCGCCAGCAGCACCCGGCAGGGGGTATACACCGGGGAGCTGTTTTTT. This gives the protein CASSTRQGVYTGELFF.

The chain is built from TRBV15 and TRBJ2-7; D gene uncertain. Germline V gives CDR1 LNHNV, CDR2 YYDKDF (reference sequence). Trimming took 5 bases from V and 6 from J, leaving 17 bases between them. This CDR3 is built from 14 residues. CDR3 loop: CATSPWQLSGEQYF. The CDR3 nucleotides read TGTGCCACCAGCCCCTGGCAGTTATCGGGCGAGCAGTACTTC.

The rearrangement joins TRBV18 to TRBJ2-6; D uncertain. Germline V gene sequence: CDR1 KGHSH, CDR2 LQKENI. This CDR3 spans 13 amino acids. Trimming removed 5 bases from V and 4 bases from J, with 6 bases in between. The CDR3 coding sequence is TGTGCCAGCTCAATCCTCGGGGCCAACGTCCTGACTTTC. Its protein is CASSILGANVLTF.

This clone was detected only a few times. V is TRBV11-2 and J is TRBJ1-3, with unresolved D. V lost 4 bases to trimming and J lost 2 bases, with 9 bases between them. Per germline, CDR1 SGHAT and CDR2 FQNNGV. The CDR3 has 14 amino acids. The DNA for the CDR3 is TGTGCCAGCAGCTCTAGTGGCACTGGAAACACCATATATTTT. Its translation: CASSSSGTGNTIYF.

Points on this clone: The same CDR3 is also encoded by other DNA sequences in this sample. The rearrangement uses TRBV5-1 and TRBJ2-7, with 9 bases aligning to TRBD1. Germline CDR1 is SGHRS and CDR2 is YFSETQ. The CDR3 consists of 15 residues. The junction had 6 bases not matched to a gene; V was cut back by 4 bases and J by 1 base. CDR3 nucleotide sequence: TGCGCCAGCAGCCCGGGACAGGGAGGGTCCTACGAGCAGTACTTC. Its protein product is CASSPGQGGSYEQYF.

The chain employs TRBV6-5 and TRBJ2-5; 7 bases map to TRBD1. The CDR3 length is 13 residues. Germline assignment: CDR1 MNHEY and CDR2 SVGAGI. Germline trimming cut 6 bases from V and 4 bases from J; bases unmatched to any gene: 5. The CDR3 loop reads CASSETGSETQYF. CDR3 nucleotides: TGTGCCAGCAGCGAGACAGGGTCAGAGACCCAGTACTTC.

This chain links TRBV28 with TRBJ1-2, with 9 positions matching TRBD1. Germline values: CDR1 MDHEN, CDR2 SYDVKM. The CDR3 runs to 16 residues. Germline trimming cut 5 bases from V and 3 bases from J; bases unmatched to any gene: 10. The CDR3 spells CASSQYFTGGDYGYTF. The CDR3 DNA sequence: TGTGCCAGCAGTCAATATTTTACAGGGGGCGACTATGGCTACACCTTC.

Comment on this clone: One end of the junction is discordant with germline, which a read error may explain. This rearrangement joins TRBV2 to TRBJ1-2; D gene unclear. The germline V gene encodes CDR1 SNHLY and CDR2 FYNNEI. This CDR3 has 14 amino acids. Here the CDR3 reads CASSGPEENYGYTF. The CDR3 coding sequence is TGTGCCAGCAGTGGACCGGAGGAAAACTATGGCTACACTTTC.

This clone showed up just once. The chain has TRBV5-1 and TRBJ1-1; D gene ambiguous. The germline V and J ends were trimmed by 0 bases and 0 bases, with 9 bases remaining between them. Germline V CDR1 and CDR2: SGHRS, YFSETQ. This CDR3 comprises 15 residues. CDR3 residues: CASSLAGSVNTEAFF. The CDR3 DNA follows: TGCGCCAGCAGCTTGGCCGGGAGTGTGAACACTGAAGCTTTCTTT.

The chain has TRBV7-6 and TRBJ2-6; the D is unclear. Germline CDR1 and CDR2: SGHVS and FNYEAQ. The CDR3 covers 17 residues. Between the trimmed V and J ends, which lost 1 base and 0 bases, there was a span of 10 bases. The CDR3 DNA follows: TGTGCCAGCAGCTTAGGAGTCACGTTCTCTGGGGCCAACGTCCTGACTTTC. This sequence encodes CASSLGVTFSGANVLTF.

The chain couples TRBV30 to TRBJ2-4, with a possible D match to TRBD1 (5 bases). The CDR3 totals 14 residues. V was pared by 4 bases and J by 3 bases, with 13 bases between. Germline V gives CDR1 GTSNPN, CDR2 SVGIG (reference sequence). The CDR3 protein is CAWKWGRGKNIQYF. The CDR3 DNA sequence: TGTGCCTGGAAGTGGGGCCGTGGCAAAAACATTCAGTACTTC.

V and J are TRBV11-2 and TRBJ2-1; 10 nucleotides match TRBD1. With V trimmed by 6 bases and J by 4 bases, 6 bases remained unmatched. Germline values: CDR1 SGHAT, CDR2 FQNNGV. CDR3 length: 15 residues. DNA of the CDR3: TGTGCCAGCAGTCGGACAGGGGGAAATTACAATGAGCAGTTCTTC. Its translation: CASSRTGGNYNEQFF. Looking up the rest from reference TRBV11-2 and TRBJ2-1 gives the full variable domain: EAGVAQSPRYKIIEKRQSVAFWCNPISGHATLYWYQQILGQGPKLLIQFQNNGVVDDSQLPKDRFSAERLKGVDSTLKIQPAKLEDSAVYLCASSRTGGNYNEQFFGPGTRLTVL.

The rearrangement joins TRBV7-2 to TRBJ1-2, with TRBD1 identical over 7 bases. The germline V gene encodes CDR1 SGHTA and CDR2 FQGNSA. After removal of 5 bases from V and 4 bases from J, the junction contained 4 bases not matched to a gene. The CDR3 contains 13 residues. The CDR3 DNA follows: TGTGCCAGCAGCCAGGACAGGTTCTATGGCTACACCTTC. Residues: CASSQDRFYGYTF.